This TCR beta chain originates from a study of post-analysis software for immune sequencing data. Prepared TCR beta cDNA libraries contained unique molecular identifiers. TCRdb reanalysed the PCR reads using MiXCR and keeps one entry per CDR3 protein. The profile covers about 770,000 distinct CDR3 sequences, with 40% to 55% appearing a single time and 4.9% taken by the ten largest. Whole-study findings and limits: Patients carried a handful of TRBV segments more frequently than controls did, and TRBV5-6, TRBV5-1 and TRBV20-1 were among them.

The sample holds many counts of this clonotype. Its antigen is undetermined. Germline CDR1 reads MNHEY; CDR2 reads SMNVEV (reference sequence). V gave up 2 bases and J gave up 9 bases, with 16 bases separating them. The CDR3 length is 14 residues. Sequenced: blood. This sequence originates from a girl aged 10 to 17 with multiple sclerosis. The J gene is TRBJ1-1, the V gene TRBV27; no firm D call. CDR3 residues: CASSLGSSPTQAFF. The CDR3 nucleotides read TGTGCCAGCAGTTTAGGGTCGTCCCCCACCCAAGCTTTCTTT.